This TCR beta chain was documented in a study of blood T cell repertoires in COVID-19 (dated by TCRdb to 2020 to 2021). About the study as a whole: Samples covering the acute and convalescent phases of COVID-19 were provided by collaborators in the United States, Italy and Spain. The prospective study material was composed of cDNA or gDNA derived from T cells, B-cell-depleted T cells, or PBMCs. Subjects who had been exposed to COVID-19, were actively infected with it, or had recovered from it provided the deeply sampled blood TCRbeta repertoires that made up the dataset. The repertoires were made available in a free public database intended to serve as a resource for research on the immune response to SARS-CoV-2. Samples came from the ongoing ImmuneRACE study (first 160 participants) plus 1,254 subjects from 6 global collaborators. The sample metadata nearly always contained a de-identified subject ID, COVID-19 status, age in years and sex. Where HLA class I and class II types were available, the types were taken from metadata supplied by the sample provider, not from assay-based typing.

TCRbeta CDR3 regions were amplified from genomic DNA by means of the immunoSEQ Assay, a bias-controlled multiplex PCR. As for the authors' bioinformatics: The number of nucleated cells in each sample was estimated by amplification of reference gene primers within the assay. Sequence reads were collapsed and filtered to measure the absolute abundance of every unique TCRbeta CDR3 rearrangement. For each sample, productive Simpson clonality was calculated by taking the square root of Simpson's diversity index across productive rearrangements. Drawn from immuneACCESS, this table holds only the in-frame rearrangements with V and J called that TCRdb kept. Clones are partly lost; checked studies trace under half to an unresolved V gene and leave the rest unexplained. Clone size and V and J calls were adopted from that table, with D and trimming inferred from the DNA. Across this sample there are 150,000 or so clones, with 85% to 90% seen only once. Around an eighth of the sample lies in the top ten.

Study-wide findings and limitations: Clinical and demographic metadata were provided uncurated, with the amount varying by source and participant.

At one collaborating source in Seattle, patients were enrolled during active infection and were followed longitudinally through the course of disease. Whole blood was collected in K2EDTA tubes by collaborating institutions according to the institutions' own protocols. For TCRbeta analysis, collaborators shipped samples as frozen whole blood, isolated PBMCs, or DNA extracted from either of those sample types. CDR1 LNHDA and CDR2 SQIVND are derived from the germline V gene (reference sequence). V gives up 3 bases and J gives up 8 bases, and the segment between their germline ends measures 13 bases. The CDR3, from cysteine to phenylalanine, totals 14 residues. The sequence is cut down to CDR3 DNA, 42 bases in frame from base 1. A remark on this clone: The specificity of this receptor is unknown. No per-base quality is available; no much larger clone lies one base away.

This chain joins TRBV19 to TRBJ2-2; no D gene is confidently identified. Material: peripheral blood. The clonotype originates from a man aged 18 to 29 with COVID-19, enrolled during active disease. The DNA reads TGTGCCAGTAGTATCGGCGGTTTTTGGGGGGAGCTGTTTTTT. The encoded protein is CASSIGGFWGELFF.